The 18 T cell receptor beta chains below come from one sample, sequenced in a study of shared clonotypes between healthy human individuals. The table came from immunoSEQ multiplex PCR; TCRdb's copy has only in-frame clones and leaves some out. Seen here are roughly 1,600,000 clones, approximately 98.5% observed once, and the top ten hold 0.3% to 0.45%. Sequenced: naive CD4+ T cells sorted from blood. Subset given: CD45RA+ positively selected. The receptor source for this set is a man aged 25 to 40 in good health.

The rearrangement joins TRBV11-2 to TRBJ2-7; D could derive from TRBD1 or TRBD2 (5 bases each). Trimming cost V 1 base and J 7 bases, with 11 bases left between them. CDR1 and CDR2 (germline): SGHAT, FQNNGV. CDR3 length: 13 residues. The CDR3 is CASSLVVGGEQYF. Here the CDR3 DNA reads TGTGCCAGCAGCTTAGTCGTTGGGGGAGAGCAGTACTTC.

Here the CDR3 reads CASSQPGSGNTIYF. CDR3 in DNA: TGTGCCAGCAGCCAACCGGGCTCTGGAAACACCATATATTTT. The chain links TRBV14 to TRBJ1-3; D remains ambiguous. Germline CDR1 and CDR2: SGHDN and FVKESK. V was pared by 2 bases and J by 0 bases, with 5 bases between. The CDR3 loop spans 14 amino acids.

The CDR3 DNA reads TGTGCCTGGGACAGAGTGAACACTGAAGCTTTCTTT. It yields the protein CAWDRVNTEAFF. The chain joins TRBV30 to TRBJ1-1, with a tentative D call TRBD1 (5 bases). Germline V CDR1 and CDR2: GTSNPN, SVGIG (reference sequence). The V gene lost 5 bases and the J gene lost 0 bases, with 7 bases spanning the gap. The CDR3 is 12 amino acids.

V gene TRBV12-5 combines with J gene TRBJ2-1; D is possibly TRBD2 (5 bases). CDR3 length equals 14 residues. The germline V and J ends were trimmed by 0 bases and 7 bases, with 10 bases remaining between them. Germline V gene sequence: CDR1 LGHNT, CDR2 FRNRAP. The chain's CDR3 is CASGLVTRLNEQFF. In DNA form, the CDR3 reads TGTGCTAGTGGTTTGGTAACTAGATTGAATGAGCAGTTCTTC.

The CDR3 region is CAKYEKIGTVNTGELFF. In DNA, the CDR3 is TGTGCCAAATATGAAAAAATCGGGACAGTGAACACCGGGGAGCTGTTTTTT. The V call is TRBV5-8, the J call TRBJ2-2; 7 nucleotides match TRBD1. V gave up 9 bases and J gave up 1 base; unmatched junction bases: 15. The germline V gene encodes CDR1 SGHTS and CDR2 YDEGEE. The CDR3 has 17 residues.

This chain links TRBV7-2 with TRBJ1-1; D is ambiguous. The CDR3 totals 12 residues. Trimming took off 2 bases at V and 8 bases at J, with 9 bases between the two ends. Germline assignment: CDR1 SGHTA and CDR2 FQGNSA. Here the CDR3 DNA reads TGTGCCAGCAGCTTAAATTGGAACGAAGCTTTCTTT. It encodes CASSLNWNEAFF.

The chain has TRBV5-1 and TRBJ1-1; D is unresolved. Trimming stripped 1 base from V and 6 bases from J, with 16 bases between. CDR3 length: 15 amino acids. Germline V gene lookup returns CDR1 SGHRS and CDR2 YFSETQ. Written as DNA, the CDR3 is TGCGCCAGCAGCTTGACTAACAGACTAGGGTCTGAAGCTTTCTTT. Translated, it gives CASSLTNRLGSEAFF.

V and J are TRBV5-1 and TRBJ2-3, with a weak D call TRBD1 (6 bases). Germline CDR1 is SGHRS and CDR2 is YFSETQ. The length of the CDR3 is 17 residues. Trimming took off 4 bases at V and 0 bases at J, with 18 bases between the two ends. The CDR3: CASSPARGAGSTDTQYF. CDR3 DNA: TGCGCCAGCAGCCCGGCCAGGGGAGCAGGAAGCACAGATACGCAGTATTTT.

Comments on this clone: Other DNA sequences within the sample encode an identical CDR3. CDR3 sequence (DNA): TGTGCCAGCTCACCCCTAGCGGGAGCGTCCTACAATGAGCAGTTCTTC. This sequence encodes CASSPLAGASYNEQFF. This chain links TRBV18 with TRBJ2-1, with 10 bases aligning to TRBD2. V trimming: 3 bases; J trimming: 1 base; junction bases outside the gene matches: 3. Germline assignment: CDR1 KGHSH and CDR2 LQKENI. The CDR3 sequence is 16 residues long.

The chain uses TRBV6-1 and TRBJ2-2; 11 nucleotides line up with TRBD1. CDR1 is MNHNS and CDR2 is SASEGT in the germline V gene. The CDR3 sequence is 16 residues long. J was trimmed by 3 bases and V by 4 bases; bases with no gene match: 4. CDR3 DNA sequence: TGTGCCAGCAGTGGATGGACAGGGGGCCACACCGGGGAGCTGTTTTTT. This gives the protein CASSGWTGGHTGELFF.

The chain recombines TRBV6-1 with TRBJ2-1; 7 bases fit TRBD1. The CDR3 loop spans 15 amino acids. V gave up 4 bases and J gave up 1 base; unmatched junction bases: 4. Germline CDR1 and CDR2: MNHNS and SASEGT. The CDR3 loop is CASSGTGGSYNEQFF. The CDR3 DNA reads TGTGCCAGCAGTGGGACAGGCGGGTCCTACAATGAGCAGTTCTTC.

The J gene is TRBJ1-4, the V gene TRBV7-9; D ambiguous. Germline-derived CDR1 and CDR2 are SEHNR and FQNEAQ (reference sequence). This CDR3 has 14 amino acids. Trimming took 5 bases from V and 2 from J, leaving 9 bases between them. The CDR3 nucleotides read TGTGCCAGCAGCAACGGTGAGACTAATGAAAAACTGTTTTTT. Its translation: CASSNGETNEKLFF. The full variable domain, in which reference TRBV7-9 and TRBJ1-4 provide the parts outside the CDR3, is DTGVSQNPRHKITKRGQNVTFRCDPISEHNRLYWYRQTLGQGPEFLTYFQNEAQLEKSRLLSDRFSAERPKGSFSTLEIQRTEQGDSAMYLCASSNGETNEKLFFGSGTQLSVL.

The chain carries TRBV5-4 and TRBJ2-7; 9 bases align to TRBD1. There are 13 residues in the CDR3. Germline V CDR1 and CDR2: SGHNT, YYREEE (reference sequence). V gave up 4 bases and J gave up 7 bases; unmatched junction bases: 6. The CDR3 region has the DNA TGTGCCAGCAGCCCGGGACAGGGATTGGAGCAGTACTTC. Its protein product is CASSPGQGLEQYF. Full variable domain (rest looked up from reference TRBV5-4 and TRBJ2-7): ETGVTQSPTHLIKTRGQQVTLRCSSQSGHNTVSWYQQALGQGPQFIFQYYREEENGRGNFPPRFSGLQFPNYSSELNVNALELDDSALYLCASSPGQGLEQYFGPGTRLTVT.

J is TRBJ2-7 and V is TRBV29-1, with 9 bases fitting TRBD2. V dropped 3 bases and J dropped 5; count of bases not matched to a gene: 5. This CDR3 region has 13 residues. In germline, CDR1 is SQVTM, CDR2 ANQGSEA. The CDR3 DNA is TGCAGCGTTGAGCGGGTAGCGGGAGACGAGCAGTACTTC. Its protein is CSVERVAGDEQYF.

The V call is TRBV29-1, the J call TRBJ2-5, with 7 bases identical to TRBD2. V was pared by 7 bases and J by 7 bases, with 12 bases of the junction left unmatched. The CDR3 runs to 13 residues. Germline assignment: CDR1 SQVTM and CDR2 ANQGSEA. The CDR3 DNA is TGCAGCGCTGGACCGGGGGGTAGGGGGACCCAGTACTTC. Its translation: CSAGPGGRGTQYF. Full variable domain (outside the CDR3, taken from reference TRBV29-1 and TRBJ2-5): SAVISQKPSRDICQRGTSLTIQCQVDSQVTMMFWYRQQPGQSLTLIATANQGSEATYESGFVIDKFPISRPNLTFSTLTVSNMSPEDSSIYLCSAGPGGRGTQYFGPGTRLLVL.

The chain recombines TRBV25-1 with TRBJ2-3; TRBD1 matches 9 bases. V lost 6 bases and J lost 3; bases outside the gene matches: 13. The CDR3 sequence is 17 residues long. CDR1 and CDR2 from the germline V gene are MGHDK and SYGVNS. This CDR3 is CASRGILGTGLTDTQYF. Written as DNA, the CDR3 is TGTGCCAGCAGAGGAATCCTCGGGACAGGGCTGACAGATACGCAGTATTTT.

The V gene is TRBV29-1, the J gene TRBJ1-2, with D unclear. The ends were cut back, 5 bases at V and 2 bases at J, with 9 bases in the middle. CDR3 length: 12 amino acids. The germline CDR1 and CDR2 sequences are SQVTM and ANQGSEA. In DNA, the CDR3 is TGCAGCGTTACCTATTCAAACTATGGCTACACCTTC. Its translation is CSVTYSNYGYTF.

This sequence joins TRBV5-1 and TRBJ1-1; D remains ambiguous. The CDR3 runs 15 residues. Germline V gene data show CDR1 as SGHRS and CDR2 as YFSETQ. Trimming stripped 4 bases from V and 5 bases from J, with 18 bases between. CDR3 sequence (DNA): TGCGCCAGCAGCCCGGCGGCGGGCGTTAGGACTGAAGCTTTCTTT. Protein product: CASSPAAGVRTEAFF.